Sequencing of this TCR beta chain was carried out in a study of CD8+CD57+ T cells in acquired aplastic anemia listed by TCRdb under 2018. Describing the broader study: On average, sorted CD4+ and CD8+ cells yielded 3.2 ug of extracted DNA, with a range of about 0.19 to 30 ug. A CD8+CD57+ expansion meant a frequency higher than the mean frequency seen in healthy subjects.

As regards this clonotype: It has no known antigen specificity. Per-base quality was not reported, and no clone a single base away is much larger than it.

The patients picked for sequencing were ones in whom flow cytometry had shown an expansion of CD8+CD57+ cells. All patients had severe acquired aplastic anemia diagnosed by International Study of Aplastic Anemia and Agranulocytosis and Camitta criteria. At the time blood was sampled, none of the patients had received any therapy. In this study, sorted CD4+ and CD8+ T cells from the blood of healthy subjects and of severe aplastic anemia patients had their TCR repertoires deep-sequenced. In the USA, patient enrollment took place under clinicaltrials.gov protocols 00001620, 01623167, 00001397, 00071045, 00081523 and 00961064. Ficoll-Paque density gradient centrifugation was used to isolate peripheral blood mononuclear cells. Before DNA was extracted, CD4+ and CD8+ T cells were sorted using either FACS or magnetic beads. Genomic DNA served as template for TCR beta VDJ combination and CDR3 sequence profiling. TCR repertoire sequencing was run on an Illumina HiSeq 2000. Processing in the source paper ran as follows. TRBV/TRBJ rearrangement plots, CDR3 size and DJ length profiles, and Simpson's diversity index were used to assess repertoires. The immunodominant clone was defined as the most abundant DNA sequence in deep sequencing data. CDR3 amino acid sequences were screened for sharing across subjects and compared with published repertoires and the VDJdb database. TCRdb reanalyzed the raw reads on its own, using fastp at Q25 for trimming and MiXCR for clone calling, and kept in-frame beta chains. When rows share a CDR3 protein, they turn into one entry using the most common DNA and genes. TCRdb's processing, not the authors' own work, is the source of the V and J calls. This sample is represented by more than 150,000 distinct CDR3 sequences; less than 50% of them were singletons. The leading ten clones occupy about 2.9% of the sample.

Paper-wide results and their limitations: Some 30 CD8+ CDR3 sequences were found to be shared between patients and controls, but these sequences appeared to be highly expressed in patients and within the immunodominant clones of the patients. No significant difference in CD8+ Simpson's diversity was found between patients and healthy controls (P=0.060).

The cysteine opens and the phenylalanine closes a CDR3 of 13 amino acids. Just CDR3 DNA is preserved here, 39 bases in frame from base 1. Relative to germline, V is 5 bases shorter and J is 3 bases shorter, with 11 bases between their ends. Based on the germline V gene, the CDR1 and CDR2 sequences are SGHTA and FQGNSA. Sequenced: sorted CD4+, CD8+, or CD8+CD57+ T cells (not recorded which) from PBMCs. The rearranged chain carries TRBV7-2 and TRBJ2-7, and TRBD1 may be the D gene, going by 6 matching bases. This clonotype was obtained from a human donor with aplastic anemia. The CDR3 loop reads CASSGATGYEQYF. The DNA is TGTGCCAGCAGCGGAGCGACAGGCTACGAGCAGTACTTC.